The clone carrying this T cell receptor (beta chain) was counted only a few times. Antigen specificity is unknown. The V end was cut by 2 bases, the J end by 1 base, with 10 bases between. This CDR3 is 15 amino acids long. Germline CDR1 reads SNHLY; CDR2 reads FYNNEI. This sample stems from a study of CD8 T cells in ankylosing spondylitis. TCRdb independently ran MiXCR on the 5' RACE reads; one entry per CDR3 protein. The table has some 450,000 distinct CDR3 sequences, approximately 17% seen once; the top ten hold approximately 0.97%. The study's findings and limits: Blood from ankylosing spondylitis patients appeared to carry a characteristic roughly 8-variant TCR beta motif. Some motif variants were previously reported in reactive arthritis synovial fluid and blood. From matched ankylosing spondylitis synovial fluid, disease-linked clones were reportedly recovered at significantly enriched levels. Disease-linked clones proved CD8+ and comparatively uncommon in peripheral blood.

This TCR was recovered from a male donor with ankylosing spondylitis. Material for sequencing was blood, either unsorted or a sorted T cell fraction (not recorded which). The chain combines TRBV2 with TRBJ2-3; tentatively, D is TRBD2 (6 bases). CDR3 bases: TGTGCCAGCAGTGAATGGGGCGGGGGCACAGATACGCAGTATTTT. This codes for CASSEWGGGTDTQYF.